This is a list of T cell receptor beta chains from one sample in a study of CD8 T cells in ankylosing spondylitis. One entry per CDR3 protein results from TCRdb running MiXCR on the 5' RACE reads. There are more than 250,000 distinct CDR3 sequences in the sample; 6.5% to 10% occur only once, and about 15% lies in the top ten. The specimen was blood, either unsorted or a sorted T cell fraction (not recorded which). Every receptor here comes from a male donor with ankylosing spondylitis. Each CDR3 is given with its conserved first and last residue. The D gene is left open where the match is weak. Some rows have no size entry. The others give once, few or many, or a class for an expanded clone.

clone_size j_call v_call d_call cdr3_nt cdr3_aa
- TRBJ2-3 TRBV6-1 TRBD1 TGTGCCAGCAGAGACAGGGGGCTGACAGATACGCAGTATTTT CASRDRGLTDTQYF
few TRBJ2-1 TRBV11-2 TRBD1 TGTGCCAGCAGCTTATCCAACCCGGGACAGGGATACAATGAGCAGTTCTTC CASSLSNPGQGYNEQFF
- TRBJ2-7 TRBV10-3 - TGTGCCATCAGGGGACCCCTCAGCTCCTACGAGCAGTACTTC CAIRGPLSSYEQYF
- TRBJ2-7 TRBV2 - TGTGCCAGCAGTGCACAAATACCTACGTCCGAGCAGTACTTC CASSAQIPTSEQYF
- TRBJ2-2 TRBV12-3/TRBV12-4 TRBD1 TGTGCCAGCACCTTCAGAGGGACAGTGGGCACCGGGGAGCTGTTTTTT CASTFRGTVGTGELFF
many TRBJ1-2 TRBV7-9 - TGTGCCAGCAGCTTAGTAGGGGGACACCATGGCTACACCTTC CASSLVGGHHGYTF
- TRBJ2-7 TRBV20-1 TRBD2 TGCAGTGCTAGAGGGACTAGCGGGAGGGGGGAGCAGTACTTC CSARGTSGRGEQYF
few TRBJ2-7 TRBV5-1 - TGCGCCAGCAGCTTGGATGGCGGAGGAGAAGCCCGGGAGCAGTACTTC CASSLDGGGEAREQYF
few TRBJ2-3 TRBV7-9 - TGTGCCAGCAGCTTTGCGAGCAGGTACACAGATACGCAGTATTTT CASSFASRYTDTQYF
- TRBJ2-7 TRBV5-1 - TGCGCCAGCAGCTTGGATCGGACCCTGAATCGCGAGCAGTACTTC CASSLDRTLNREQYF
- TRBJ2-1 TRBV6-5 TRBD1 TGTGCCAGCAGTTACGCCGGGACAGGGCAATGGGAGCAGTTCTTC CASSYAGTGQWEQFF
- TRBJ1-5 TRBV30 TRBD1 TGTGCCTGGATGGAGGGGGCCCCTGGGCCCCAGCATTTT CAWMEGAPGPQHF
many TRBJ1-5 TRBV12-3/TRBV12-4 TRBD1 TGTGCCAGCAGTGCGACAGGGGGGAATCAGCCCCAGCATTTT CASSATGGNQPQHF
few TRBJ2-1 TRBV29-1 - TGCAGCGGACTAGGGGCCCCTAGAAATGAGCAGTTCTTC CSGLGAPRNEQFF
- TRBJ2-3 TRBV5-1 TRBD1 TGCGCCAGCAAACTTGGACAGGGGAGACTATATGGAGACACAGATACGCAGTATTTT CASKLGQGRLYGDTDTQYF
- TRBJ2-2 TRBV27 - TGTGCCAGCAGACTAGTGAACACCGGGGAGCTGTTTTTT CASRLVNTGELFF
few TRBJ2-1 TRBV30 - TGTGCCCGCCAGGGGAGATCGAATGAGCAGTTCTTC CARQGRSNEQFF
- TRBJ2-7 TRBV14 - TGTGCCAGCAGCCAAGCCTTCTCCTACGAGCAGTACTTC CASSQAFSYEQYF